This T cell receptor (beta chain) originates from a study of response to subunit inactivated influenza vaccine. Overall study findings and caveats: Seasonal influenza vaccination, on each occasion, was suggested by the authors to recruit few new T cells.

The CDR3 loop spans 11 amino acids. To note about this clonotype: Its specificity is unknown. An end of the junction differs from the germline gene, which may be a read error.

Via MiXCR, TCRdb re-called the RT-PCR reads, giving one row per CDR3 protein. The table includes approximately 170,000 distinct CDR3 sequences, around 14% detected once. The receptor's source is a man aged 50 to 59 who received an inactivated influenza vaccine. The specimen was CD8+ T cells sorted from PBMCs, collected around 5 days after vaccination. The genes are TRBV12-3 or TRBV12-4 and TRBJ2-2; D ambiguous. CDR3 sequence reads: CASSLGSGLVF. The CDR3 DNA follows: TGTGCCAGCAGTTTAGGGTCGGGCTTGGTTTTT.